This T cell receptor beta chain emerged from a study of immune evolution from preneoplasia to lung adenocarcinoma. The repertoire was sequenced with immunoSEQ multiplex PCR; TCRdb's copy has only in-frame clones and lacks some. The repertoire holds about 7,400 clones, roughly 80% seen once, with around 8.3% in the top ten. The sample holds a few counts of this clone. The CDR3 is 12 residues long. Trimming left V 3 bases short and J 3 bases short, with 8 bases between. Germline CDR1 is SQVTM and CDR2 is ANQGSEA. The source material was FFPE minimally invasive lung adenocarcinoma tissue. The TCR comes from a person aged 70 to 79 with lung adenocarcinoma. This chain joins TRBV29-1 and TRBJ2-5; D possibly corresponds to TRBD2 (5 bases). Written as DNA, the CDR3 is TGCAGCGTTGAGTCCGGGAAAGAGACCCAGTACTTC. It is translated as CSVESGKETQYF.